Sequencing of this T cell receptor (beta chain) was carried out in a study of blood T cell repertoires in COVID-19. Study-wide context: T cells, B-cell-depleted T cells, or PBMCs provided the cDNA or gDNA that served as material.

In Seattle, patients joined the study during active infection and were tracked longitudinally. J lost 1 base, V lost 0 bases, and 2 bases had no gene match. Germline values: CDR1 KGHSH, CDR2 LQKENI. The CDR3 loop spans 15 amino acids. In the original workflow: By means of reference gene primer amplification, nucleated cell counts were estimated. Measured with immunoSEQ multiplex PCR; TCRdb has only the in-frame clones, and not every one. V, J and clone size were drawn from that table, and D and trimming were deduced from the DNA. The table shows some 360,000 clones, with roughly 90% occurring only once.

This receptor was obtained from a woman aged 55-75 years with COVID-19, enrolled during active disease. The genes are TRBV18 and TRBJ1-1; 7 bases line up with TRBD1. The sample consisted of peripheral blood. The CDR3 is CASSPPDRTNTEAFF. The CDR3 nucleotides read TGTGCCAGCTCACCACCGGACAGGACGAACACTGAAGCTTTCTTT.